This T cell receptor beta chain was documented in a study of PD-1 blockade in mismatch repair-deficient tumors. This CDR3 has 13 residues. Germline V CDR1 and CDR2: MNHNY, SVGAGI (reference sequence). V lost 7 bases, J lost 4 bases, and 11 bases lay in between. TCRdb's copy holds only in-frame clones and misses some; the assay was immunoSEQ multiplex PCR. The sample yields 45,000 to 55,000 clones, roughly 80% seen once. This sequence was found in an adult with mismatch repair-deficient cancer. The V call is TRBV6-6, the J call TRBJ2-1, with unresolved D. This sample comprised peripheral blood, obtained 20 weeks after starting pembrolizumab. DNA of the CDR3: TGTGCCAGCAATCTTGCCGGTTACAATGAGCAGTTCTTC. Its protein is CASNLAGYNEQFF.